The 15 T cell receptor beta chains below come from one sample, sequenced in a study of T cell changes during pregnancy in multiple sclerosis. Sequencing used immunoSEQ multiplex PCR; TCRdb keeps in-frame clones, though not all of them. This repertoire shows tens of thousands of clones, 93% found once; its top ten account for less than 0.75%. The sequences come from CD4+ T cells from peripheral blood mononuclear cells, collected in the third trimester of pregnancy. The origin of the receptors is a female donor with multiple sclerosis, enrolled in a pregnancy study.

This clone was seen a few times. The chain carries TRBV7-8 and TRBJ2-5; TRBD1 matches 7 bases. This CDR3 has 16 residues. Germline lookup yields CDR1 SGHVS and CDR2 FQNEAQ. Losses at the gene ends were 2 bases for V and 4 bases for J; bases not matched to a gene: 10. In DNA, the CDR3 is TGTGCCAGCAGCTTAAGGTCCGGCAGGGGGAGAGAGACCCAGTACTTC. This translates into CASSLRSGRGRETQYF.

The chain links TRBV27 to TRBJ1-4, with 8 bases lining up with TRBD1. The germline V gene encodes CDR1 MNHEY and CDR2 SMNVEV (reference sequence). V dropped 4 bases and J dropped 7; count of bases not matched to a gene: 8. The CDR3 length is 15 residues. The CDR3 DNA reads TGTGCCAGCAGTTCTCGGCAGGGGGCTCGTGAAAAACTGTTTTTT. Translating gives CASSSRQGAREKLFF.

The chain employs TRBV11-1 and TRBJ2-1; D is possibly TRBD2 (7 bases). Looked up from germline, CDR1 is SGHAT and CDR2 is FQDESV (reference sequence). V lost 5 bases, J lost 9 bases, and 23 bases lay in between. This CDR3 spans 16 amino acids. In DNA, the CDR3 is TGTGCCAGCAGCCGAGCTAGCGGTTTTACGGGGGCTGAGCAGTTCTTC. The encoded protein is CASSRASGFTGAEQFF.

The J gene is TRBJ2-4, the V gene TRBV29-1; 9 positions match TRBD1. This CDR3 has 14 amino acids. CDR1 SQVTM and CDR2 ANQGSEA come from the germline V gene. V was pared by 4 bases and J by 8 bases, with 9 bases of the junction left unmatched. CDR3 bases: TGCAGCGTTGGTACAGGGGGCATGGTGGACATTCAGTACTTC. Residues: CSVGTGGMVDIQYF. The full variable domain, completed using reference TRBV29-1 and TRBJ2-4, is SAVISQKPSRDICQRGTSLTIQCQVDSQVTMMFWYRQQPGQSLTLIATANQGSEATYESGFVIDKFPISRPNLTFSTLTVSNMSPEDSSIYLCSVGTGGMVDIQYFGAGTRLSVL.

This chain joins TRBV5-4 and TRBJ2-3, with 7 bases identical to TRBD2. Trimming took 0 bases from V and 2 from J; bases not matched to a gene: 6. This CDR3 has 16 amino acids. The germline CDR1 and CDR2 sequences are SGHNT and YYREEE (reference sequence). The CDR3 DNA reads TGTGCCAGCAGCTTGGGCAGCGGGGCATTCACAGATACGCAGTATTTT. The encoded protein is CASSLGSGAFTDTQYF. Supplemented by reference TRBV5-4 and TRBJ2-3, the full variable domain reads ETGVTQSPTHLIKTRGQQVTLRCSSQSGHNTVSWYQQALGQGPQFIFQYYREEENGRGNFPPRFSGLQFPNYSSELNVNALELDDSALYLCASSLGSGAFTDTQYFGPGTRLTVL.

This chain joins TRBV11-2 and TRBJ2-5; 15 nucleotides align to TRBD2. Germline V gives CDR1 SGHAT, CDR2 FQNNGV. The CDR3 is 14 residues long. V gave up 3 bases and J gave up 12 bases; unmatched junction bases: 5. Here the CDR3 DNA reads TGTGCCAGCAGCTTGGGACTAGCGGGGGGCAGAGAGTACTTC. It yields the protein CASSLGLAGGREYF. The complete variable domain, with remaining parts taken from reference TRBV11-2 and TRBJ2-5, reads EAGVAQSPRYKIIEKRQSVAFWCNPISGHATLYWYQQILGQGPKLLIQFQNNGVVDDSQLPKDRFSAERLKGVDSTLKIQPAKLEDSAVYLCASSLGLAGGREYFGPGTRLLVL.

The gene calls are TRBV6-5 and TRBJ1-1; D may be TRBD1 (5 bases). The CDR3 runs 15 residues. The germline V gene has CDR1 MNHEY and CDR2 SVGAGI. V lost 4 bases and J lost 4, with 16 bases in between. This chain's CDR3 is CASSSEGARSTEAFF. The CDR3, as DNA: TGTGCCAGCAGTTCTGAAGGGGCGCGATCCACTGAAGCTTTCTTT.

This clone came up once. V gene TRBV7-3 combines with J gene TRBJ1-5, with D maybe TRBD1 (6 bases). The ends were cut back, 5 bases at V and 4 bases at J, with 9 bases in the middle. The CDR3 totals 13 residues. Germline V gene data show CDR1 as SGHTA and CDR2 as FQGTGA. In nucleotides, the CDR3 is TGTGCCAGCAGCCTCACAGGGAATCAGCCCCAGCATTTT. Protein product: CASSLTGNQPQHF.

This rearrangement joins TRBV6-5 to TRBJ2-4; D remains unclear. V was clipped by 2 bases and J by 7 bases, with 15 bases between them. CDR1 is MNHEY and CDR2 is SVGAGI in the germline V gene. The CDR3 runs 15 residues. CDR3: CASSYRPSARNIQYF. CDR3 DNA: TGTGCCAGCAGTTACCGGCCTAGTGCGCGCAACATTCAGTACTTC.

The CDR3 region is CASSSERGIYGNTIYF. Written as DNA, the CDR3 is TGTGCCAGCAGTTCTGAGAGGGGGATCTATGGAAACACCATATATTTT. The V gene is TRBV6-5, the J gene TRBJ1-3, with a possible D match to TRBD1 (6 bases). The CDR3 spans 16 residues. Germline V gene data show CDR1 as MNHEY and CDR2 as SVGAGI. V was cut by 4 bases and J by 3 bases, with 16 bases left in between.

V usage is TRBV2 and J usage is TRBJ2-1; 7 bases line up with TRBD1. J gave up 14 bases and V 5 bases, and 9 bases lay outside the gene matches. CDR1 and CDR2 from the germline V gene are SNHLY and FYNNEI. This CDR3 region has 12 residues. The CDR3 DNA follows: TGTGCCAGCAGTCCGACAGGGTATCTGAAGTTCTTC. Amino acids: CASSPTGYLKFF.

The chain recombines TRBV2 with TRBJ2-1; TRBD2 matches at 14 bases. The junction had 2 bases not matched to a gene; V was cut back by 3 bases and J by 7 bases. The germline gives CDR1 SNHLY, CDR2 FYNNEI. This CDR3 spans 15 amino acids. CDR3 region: CASSERLAGGNEQFF. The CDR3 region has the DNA TGTGCCAGCAGTGAGCGACTAGCGGGAGGGAATGAGCAGTTCTTC.

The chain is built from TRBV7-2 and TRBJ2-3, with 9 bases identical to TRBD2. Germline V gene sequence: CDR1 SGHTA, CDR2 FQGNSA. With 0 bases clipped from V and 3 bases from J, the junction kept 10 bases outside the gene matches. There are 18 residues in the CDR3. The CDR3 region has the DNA TGTGCCAGCAGCTTAGCGGCGGCGGGGGGGCCGCAGACAGATACGCAGTATTTT. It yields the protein CASSLAAAGGPQTDTQYF.

Here the CDR3 reads CASSEDRGATNEKLFF. The CDR3 DNA reads as TGTGCCAGCAGTGAGGACAGGGGAGCAACTAATGAAAAACTGTTTTTT. V usage is TRBV2 and J usage is TRBJ1-4, with 9 bases aligning to TRBD1. This CDR3 is 16 amino acids long. The junction had 2 bases not matched to a gene; V was cut back by 3 bases and J by 0 bases. Looked up from germline, CDR1 is SNHLY and CDR2 is FYNNEI.

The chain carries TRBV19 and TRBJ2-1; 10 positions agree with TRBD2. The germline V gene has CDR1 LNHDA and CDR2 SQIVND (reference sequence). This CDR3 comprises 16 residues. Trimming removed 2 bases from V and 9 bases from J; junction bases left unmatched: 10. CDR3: CASSIRVPSGSREQFF. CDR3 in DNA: TGTGCCAGTAGTATAAGAGTCCCTAGCGGGAGCCGTGAGCAGTTCTTC. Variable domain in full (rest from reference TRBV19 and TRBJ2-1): DGGITQSPKYLFRKEGQNVTLSCEQNLNHDAMYWYRQDPGQGLRLIYYSQIVNDFQKGDIAEGYSVSREKKESFPLTVTSAQKNPTAFYLCASSIRVPSGSREQFFGPGTRLTVL.